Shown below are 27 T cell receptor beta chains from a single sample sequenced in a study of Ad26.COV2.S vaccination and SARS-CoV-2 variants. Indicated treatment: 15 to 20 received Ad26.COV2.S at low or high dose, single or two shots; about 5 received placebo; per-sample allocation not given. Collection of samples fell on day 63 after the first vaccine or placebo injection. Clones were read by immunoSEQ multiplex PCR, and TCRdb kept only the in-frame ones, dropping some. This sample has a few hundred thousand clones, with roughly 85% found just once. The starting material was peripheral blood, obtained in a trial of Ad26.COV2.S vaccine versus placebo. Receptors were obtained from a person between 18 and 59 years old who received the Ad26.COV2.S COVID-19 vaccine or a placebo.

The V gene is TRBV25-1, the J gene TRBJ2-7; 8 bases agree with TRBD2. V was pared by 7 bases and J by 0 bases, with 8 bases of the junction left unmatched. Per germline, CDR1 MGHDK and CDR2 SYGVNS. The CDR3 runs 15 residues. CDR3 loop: CASTTGGSHSYEQYF. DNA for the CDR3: TGTGCCAGCACCACGGGAGGGTCCCACTCCTACGAGCAGTACTTC.

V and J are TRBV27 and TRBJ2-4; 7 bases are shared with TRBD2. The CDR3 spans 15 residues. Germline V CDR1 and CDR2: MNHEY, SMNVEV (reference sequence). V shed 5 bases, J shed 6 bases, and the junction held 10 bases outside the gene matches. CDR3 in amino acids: CASSLGRKGTNIQYF. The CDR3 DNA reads TGTGCCAGCAGTCTCGGGAGGAAGGGGACAAACATTCAGTACTTC.

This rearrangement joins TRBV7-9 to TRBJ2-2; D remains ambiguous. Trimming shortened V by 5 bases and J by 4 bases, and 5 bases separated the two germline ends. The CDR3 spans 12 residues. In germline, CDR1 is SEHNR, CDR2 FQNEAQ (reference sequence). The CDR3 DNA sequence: TGTGCCAGCAGCAAAGTCACCGGGGAGCTGTTTTTT. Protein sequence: CASSKVTGELFF.

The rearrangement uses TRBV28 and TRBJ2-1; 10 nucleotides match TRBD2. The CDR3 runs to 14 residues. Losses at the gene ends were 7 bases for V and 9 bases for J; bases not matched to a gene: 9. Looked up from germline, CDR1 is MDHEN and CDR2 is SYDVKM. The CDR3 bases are TGTGCCAGCAACCCAGCGGGGGGGGCCCCTGAGCAGTTCTTC. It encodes CASNPAGGAPEQFF.

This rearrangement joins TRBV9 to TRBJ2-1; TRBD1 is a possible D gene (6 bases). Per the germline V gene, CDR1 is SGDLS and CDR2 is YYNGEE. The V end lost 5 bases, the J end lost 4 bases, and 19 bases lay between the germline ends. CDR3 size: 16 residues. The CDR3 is CASSITGRSLYNEQFF. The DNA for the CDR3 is TGTGCCAGCAGTATTACAGGGCGAAGCCTTTACAATGAGCAGTTCTTC.

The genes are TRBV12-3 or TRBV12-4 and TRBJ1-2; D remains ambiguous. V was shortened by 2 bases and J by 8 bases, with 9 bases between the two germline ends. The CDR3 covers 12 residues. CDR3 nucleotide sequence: TGTGCCAGCAGTTTACTGGGAAAGGGCTACACCTTC. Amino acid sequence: CASSLLGKGYTF.

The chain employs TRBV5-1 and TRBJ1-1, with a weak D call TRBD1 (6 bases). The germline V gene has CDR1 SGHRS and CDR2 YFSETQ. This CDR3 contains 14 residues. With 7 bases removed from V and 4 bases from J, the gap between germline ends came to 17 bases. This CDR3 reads CASGMDSSATEAFF. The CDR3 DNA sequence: TGCGCCAGCGGTATGGACAGCTCTGCCACTGAAGCTTTCTTT.

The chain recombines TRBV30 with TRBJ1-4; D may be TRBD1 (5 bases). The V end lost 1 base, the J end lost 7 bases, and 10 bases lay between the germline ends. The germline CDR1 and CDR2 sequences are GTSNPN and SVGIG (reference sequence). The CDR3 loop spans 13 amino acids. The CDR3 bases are TGTGCCTGGAGTGGAGCCGGGGGTGAAAAACTGTTTTTT. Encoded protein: CAWSGAGGEKLFF. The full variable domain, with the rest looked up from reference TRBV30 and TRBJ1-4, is SQTIHQWPATLVQPVGSPLSLECTVEGTSNPNLYWYRQAAGRGLQLLFYSVGIGQISSEVPQNLSASRPQDRQFILSSKKLLLSDSGFYLCAWSGAGGEKLFFGSGTQLSVL.

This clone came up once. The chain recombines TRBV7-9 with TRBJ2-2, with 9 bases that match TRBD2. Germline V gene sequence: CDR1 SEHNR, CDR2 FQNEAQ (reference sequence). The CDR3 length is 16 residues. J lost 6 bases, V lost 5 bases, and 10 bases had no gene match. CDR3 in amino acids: CASSQGLAGSSGELFF. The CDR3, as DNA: TGTGCCAGCAGCCAAGGCCTAGCGGGATCCTCCGGGGAGCTGTTTTTT.

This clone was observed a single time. In nucleotides, the CDR3 is TGTGCCAGCATCCCTGGCAGGGGGGGGGACAATCAGCCCCAGCATTTT. It is translated as CASIPGRGGDNQPQHF. The J gene is TRBJ1-5, the V gene TRBV6-6; TRBD1 matches 7 bases. V was clipped by 7 bases and J by 3 bases; unmatched bases: 12. This CDR3 is 16 amino acids long. CDR1 is MNHNY, CDR2 SVGAGI, per germline (reference sequence).

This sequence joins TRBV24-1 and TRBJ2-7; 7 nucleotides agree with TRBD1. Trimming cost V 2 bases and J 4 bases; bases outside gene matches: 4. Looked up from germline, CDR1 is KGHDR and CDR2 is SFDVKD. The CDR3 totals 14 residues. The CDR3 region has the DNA TGTGCCACCAGTGATTCTTGGACAGGTTACGAGCAGTACTTC. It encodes CATSDSWTGYEQYF.

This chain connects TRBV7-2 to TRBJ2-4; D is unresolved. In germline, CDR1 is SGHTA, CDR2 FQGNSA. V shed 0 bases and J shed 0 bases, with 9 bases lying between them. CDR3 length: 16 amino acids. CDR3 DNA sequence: TGTGCCAGCAGCTTAGCAGGGCCACTAGCCAAAAACATTCAGTACTTC. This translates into CASSLAGPLAKNIQYF. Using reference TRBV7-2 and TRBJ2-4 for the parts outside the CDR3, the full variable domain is GAGVSQSPSNKVTEKGKDVELRCDPISGHTALYWYRQSLGQGLEFLIYFQGNSAPDKSGLPSDRFSAERTGGSVSTLTIQRTQQEDSAVYLCASSLAGPLAKNIQYFGAGTRLSVL.

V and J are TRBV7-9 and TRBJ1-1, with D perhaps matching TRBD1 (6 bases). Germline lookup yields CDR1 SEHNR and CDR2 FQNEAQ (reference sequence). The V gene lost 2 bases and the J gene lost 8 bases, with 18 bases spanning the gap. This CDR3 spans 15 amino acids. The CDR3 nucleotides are TGTGCCAGCAGCTTAAAGGGCAGGGGTGCCAACGAAGCTTTCTTT. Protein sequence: CASSLKGRGANEAFF.

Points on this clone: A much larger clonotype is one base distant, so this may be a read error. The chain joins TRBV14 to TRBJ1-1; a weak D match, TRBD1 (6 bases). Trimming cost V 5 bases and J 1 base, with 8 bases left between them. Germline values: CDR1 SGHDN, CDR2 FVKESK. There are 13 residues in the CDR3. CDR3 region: CASSEGGNTEAFF. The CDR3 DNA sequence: TGTGCCAGCAGCGAAGGGGGGAACACTGAAGCTTTCTTT.

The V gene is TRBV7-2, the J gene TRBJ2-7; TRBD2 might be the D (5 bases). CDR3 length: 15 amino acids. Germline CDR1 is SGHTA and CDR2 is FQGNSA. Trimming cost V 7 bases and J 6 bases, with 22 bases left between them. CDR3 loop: CASTKEALYVGEQYF. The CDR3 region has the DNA TGTGCCAGCACCAAGGAGGCTCTTTATGTCGGCGAGCAGTACTTC.

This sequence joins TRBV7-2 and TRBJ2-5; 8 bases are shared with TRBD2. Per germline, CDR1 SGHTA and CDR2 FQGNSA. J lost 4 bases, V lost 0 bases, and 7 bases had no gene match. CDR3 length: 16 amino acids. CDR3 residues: CASSLAGGGLGETQYF. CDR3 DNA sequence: TGTGCCAGCAGCTTAGCCGGGGGGGGATTAGGAGAGACCCAGTACTTC.

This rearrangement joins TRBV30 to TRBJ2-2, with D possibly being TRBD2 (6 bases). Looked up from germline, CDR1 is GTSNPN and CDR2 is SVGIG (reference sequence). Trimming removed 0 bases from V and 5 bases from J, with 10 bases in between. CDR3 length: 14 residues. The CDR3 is CAWSVGGFTGELFF. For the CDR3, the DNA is TGTGCCTGGAGTGTAGGAGGGTTTACCGGGGAGCTGTTTTTT.

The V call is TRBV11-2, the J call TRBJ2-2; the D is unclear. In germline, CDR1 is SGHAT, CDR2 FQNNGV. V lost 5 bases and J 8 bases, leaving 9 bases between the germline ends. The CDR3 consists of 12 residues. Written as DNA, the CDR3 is TGTGCCAGCAGCCAGCTGGGGGGGGAGCTGTTTTTT. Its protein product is CASSQLGGELFF.

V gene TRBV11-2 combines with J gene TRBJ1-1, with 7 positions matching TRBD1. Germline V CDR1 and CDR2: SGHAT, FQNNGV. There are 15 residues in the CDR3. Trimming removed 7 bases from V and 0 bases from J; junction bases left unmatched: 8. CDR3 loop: CASTRFGTVNTEAFF. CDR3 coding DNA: TGTGCCAGCACCAGATTTGGGACAGTGAACACTGAAGCTTTCTTT.

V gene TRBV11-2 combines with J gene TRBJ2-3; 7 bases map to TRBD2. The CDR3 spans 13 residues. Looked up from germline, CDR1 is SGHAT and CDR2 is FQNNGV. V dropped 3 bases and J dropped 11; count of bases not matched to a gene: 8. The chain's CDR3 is CASSFEGRAWQYF. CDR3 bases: TGTGCCAGCAGCTTTGAAGGGAGGGCCTGGCAGTATTTT.

The CDR3 is CAIRPDTAQLEKLFF. The CDR3 DNA sequence: TGTGCCATCAGGCCCGACACAGCTCAACTCGAAAAACTGTTTTTT. The chain is built from TRBV10-3 and TRBJ1-4; no reliable D call. In germline, CDR1 is ENHRY, CDR2 SYGVKD. The CDR3 is made up of 15 amino acids. Trimming pared 6 bases from V and 8 bases from J, leaving 19 bases between.

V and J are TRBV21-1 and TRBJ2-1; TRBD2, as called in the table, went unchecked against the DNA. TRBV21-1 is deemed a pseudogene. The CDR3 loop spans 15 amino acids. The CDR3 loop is CASSKLASPNNEQFF. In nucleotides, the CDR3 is TGTGCCAGCAGCAAACTCGCTAGCCCCAACAATGAGCAGTTCTTC.

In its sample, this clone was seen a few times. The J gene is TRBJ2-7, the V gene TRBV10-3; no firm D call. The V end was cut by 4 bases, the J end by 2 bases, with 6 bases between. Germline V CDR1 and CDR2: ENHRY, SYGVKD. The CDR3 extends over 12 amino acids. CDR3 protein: CAISATTYEQYF. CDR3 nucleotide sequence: TGTGCCATCAGTGCAACTACCTACGAGCAGTACTTC.

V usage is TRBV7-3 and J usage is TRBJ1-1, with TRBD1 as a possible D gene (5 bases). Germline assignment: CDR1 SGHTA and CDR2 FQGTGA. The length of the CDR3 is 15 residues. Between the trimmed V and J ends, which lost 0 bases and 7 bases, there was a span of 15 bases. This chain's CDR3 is CASSLTPGRVVEAFF. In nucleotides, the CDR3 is TGTGCCAGCAGCTTAACCCCTGGCAGGGTAGTTGAAGCTTTCTTT.

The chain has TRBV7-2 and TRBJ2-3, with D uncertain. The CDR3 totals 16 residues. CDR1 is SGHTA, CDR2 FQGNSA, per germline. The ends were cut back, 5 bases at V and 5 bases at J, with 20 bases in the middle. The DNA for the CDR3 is TGTGCCAGCAGCCTCACAGTGAGCCATAAAGGAGATACGCAGTATTTT. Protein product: CASSLTVSHKGDTQYF.

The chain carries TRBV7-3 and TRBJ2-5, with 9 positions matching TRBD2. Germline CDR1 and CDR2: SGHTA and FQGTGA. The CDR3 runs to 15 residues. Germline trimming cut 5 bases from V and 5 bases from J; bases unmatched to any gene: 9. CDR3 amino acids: CASSPGLAGSETQYF. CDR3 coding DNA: TGTGCCAGCAGCCCCGGGCTAGCGGGGTCGGAGACCCAGTACTTC.

The DNA of the CDR3 is TGTGCCAGCAGCCACCTGGGTCTAGAGGGTAAGGACTATGGCTACACCTTC. This encodes CASSHLGLEGKDYGYTF. The chain employs TRBV3-1 (or the pseudogene TRBV3-2) and TRBJ1-2, with D uncertain. CDR1 is LGHDT and CDR2 is YNNKEL in the germline V gene (reference sequence). CDR3 size: 17 residues. Trimming cost V 3 bases and J 3 bases, with 20 bases left between them.